Following are 15 T cell receptor beta chains from one sample sequenced in a study of regulatory T cells in long-lasting Graves disease. Construction of the TCR beta libraries employed iRepertoire HTBI primers in conjunction with Arm-PCR of CDR3 regions. TCRdb recomputed calls from the multiplex PCR reads with MiXCR, one row per CDR3 protein. This table holds 550,000 or so distinct CDR3 sequences, 9.5% to 15% found once. Described time point: newly diagnosed GD, antithyroid drugs for less than 3 months. Preparation of the TCR library used RNA extracted from PBMCs. Another study also made use of these data, one on T cells in Graves' hyperthyroidism and ophthalmopathy.

The sample here was peripheral blood mononuclear cells (PBMCs), taken at new diagnosis, from a patient treated with antithyroid drugs. The receptors derive from a woman in her twenties or thirties with Graves disease.

This clonotype was picked up a small number of times. This may come from a read error, since a much larger clone is one base off. The chain has TRBV12-3 or TRBV12-4 and TRBJ2-3, with 7 bases lining up with TRBD2. The CDR3 sequence is 12 residues long. This CDR3 is CASSRGLVAQCF. The DNA for the CDR3 is TGTGCCAGCAGCCGCGGACTAGTGGCGCAGTGTTTT.

J is TRBJ1-2 and V is TRBV5-6; D is ambiguous. The V end lost 0 bases, the J end lost 8 bases, and 11 bases lay between the germline ends. The germline gives CDR1 SGHDT, CDR2 YYEEEE. This CDR3 is 13 amino acids long. As DNA, the CDR3 is TGTGCCAGCAGCTTGGTCGGGCTAGCGGGCTACACCTTC. Its protein is CASSLVGLAGYTF.

V usage is TRBV4-3 and J usage is TRBJ2-2, with unresolved D. From germline, CDR1 is LGHNA and CDR2 YSLEER. V gave up 6 bases and J gave up 4 bases, with 15 bases separating them. This CDR3 contains 15 residues. In DNA, the CDR3 is TGCGCCAGCAGTTCCGGGTTTTCCTTCACCGGGGAGCTGTTTTTT. Translation gives CASSSGFSFTGELFF.

This clonotype was seen at least ten times. V usage is TRBV20-1 and J usage is TRBJ2-1; possible D gene TRBD2, 5 bases. CDR1 and CDR2 (germline): DFQATT, SNEGSKA (reference sequence). The CDR3 is 14 amino acids. V was trimmed by 3 bases and J by 8 bases, leaving 17 bases between them. CDR3 sequence reads: CSASPSDYIDEQFF. CDR3 sequence (DNA): TGCAGTGCTAGCCCCTCCGACTATATCGATGAGCAGTTCTTC.

This clonotype was observed at least ten times. The rearrangement joins TRBV11-2 to TRBJ1-6; D call uncertain. V lost 3 bases and J 6 bases, leaving 12 bases between the germline ends. This CDR3 has 15 residues. Germline V gives CDR1 SGHAT, CDR2 FQNNGV. The CDR3 loop is CASSLVTRTNSPLHF. The CDR3 nucleotides read TGTGCCAGCAGCTTGGTCACAAGGACTAATTCACCCCTCCACTTT.

Comment on this clonotype: A read error likely explains this, since a far larger clone differs by one base. The chain links TRBV20-1 to TRBJ2-1; D possibly corresponds to TRBD2 (5 bases). Trimming left V 0 bases short and J 10 bases short, with 19 bases between. Germline V gene data show CDR1 as DFQATT and CDR2 as SNEGSKA (reference sequence). This CDR3 spans 15 amino acids. As DNA, the CDR3 is TGCAGTGCTAGAGACCCGGCCTTCGGGGTAGCCGAGCAGTTCTTC. Its translation is CSARDPAFGVAEQFF.

The sample holds many counts of this clonotype. V gene TRBV11-2 combines with J gene TRBJ2-1; 12 bases fit TRBD2. CDR3 length equals 15 residues. Germline CDR1 reads SGHAT; CDR2 reads FQNNGV. V was pared by 4 bases and J by 9 bases, with 7 bases of the junction left unmatched. The CDR3 nucleotides read TGTGCCAGCAGCTCCTTACTAGCGGGGGGAGGTGAGCAGTTCTTC. Protein product: CASSSLLAGGGEQFF.

Concerning this clonotype: One base away lies a much larger clone, so this may be a sequencing read error. This rearrangement joins TRBV6-2 or TRBV6-3 to TRBJ2-7; 9 nucleotides match TRBD1. V shed 4 bases and J 1 base; nucleotides not matched to a gene: 17. CDR3 length equals 19 residues. Looked up from germline, CDR1 is MNHEY and CDR2 is SVGEGT. The CDR3 is CASSSNVRTGATLSYEQYF. The CDR3 bases are TGTGCCAGCAGTTCAAACGTTCGGACAGGGGCGACCCTGTCCTACGAGCAGTACTTC.

This chain joins TRBV5-1 and TRBJ2-5; 15 bases match TRBD2. Trimming at V came to 4 bases and at J to 5 bases, leaving 6 bases not matched to a gene. The CDR3 is 16 amino acids. Looked up from germline, CDR1 is SGHRS and CDR2 is YFSETQ. The CDR3 reads CASSTGLAGGEETQYF. The CDR3 DNA reads TGCGCCAGCAGCACTGGACTAGCGGGAGGGGAGGAGACCCAGTACTTC.

This clonotype was counted at least ten times. Here the CDR3 reads CASSLDGPQSNEKLFF. CDR3 nucleotides: TGTGCCAGCAGTTTAGACGGACCTCAGTCTAATGAAAAACTGTTTTTT. The chain couples TRBV28 to TRBJ1-4; D not certain. CDR3 length: 16 amino acids. Germline values: CDR1 MDHEN, CDR2 SYDVKM. V lost 2 bases, J lost 3 bases, and 13 bases lay in between.

The CDR3 bases are TGTGCCAGCAGTGAATTAATAGCGGGAGTGCGAGATACGCAGTATTTT. Protein product: CASSELIAGVRDTQYF. This chain links TRBV6-1 with TRBJ2-3; TRBD2 matches at 9 bases. The germline gives CDR1 MNHNS, CDR2 SASEGT. This CDR3 contains 16 residues. The trim removed 2 bases at V and 5 bases at J, leaving 8 bases unmatched.

This clonotype was seen many times. CDR3 loop: CASSLAGGTGNTIYF. CDR3 bases: TGTGCCAGCAGCTTAGCCGGAGGGACTGGAAACACCATATATTTT. This chain links TRBV7-9 with TRBJ1-3; D gene unclear. Germline V gives CDR1 SEHNR, CDR2 FQNEAQ (reference sequence). This CDR3 spans 15 amino acids. Trimming took off 0 bases at V and 2 bases at J, with 8 bases between the two ends.

This clonotype was observed many times. The chain links TRBV11-1 to TRBJ2-1; TRBD2 matches at 7 bases. The germline CDR1 and CDR2 sequences are SGHAT and FQDESV (reference sequence). This CDR3 is 19 amino acids long. The junction had 22 bases not matched to a gene; V was cut back by 2 bases and J by 9 bases. The chain's CDR3 is CASSLSQRGPETTPSEQFF. The CDR3 DNA is TGTGCCAGCAGCTTATCGCAGCGGGGACCCGAGACCACCCCCAGTGAGCAGTTCTTC. Supplemented by reference TRBV11-1 and TRBJ2-1, the full variable domain reads EAEVAQSPRYKITEKSQAVAFWCDPISGHATLYWYRQILGQGPELLVQFQDESVVDDSQLPKDRFSAERLKGVDSTLKIQPAELGDSAMYLCASSLSQRGPETTPSEQFFGPGTRLTVL.

This clonotype was found many times. The V and J genes are TRBV18 and TRBJ2-5; TRBD1 might be the D (5 bases). Trimming took 3 bases from V and 5 from J, leaving 10 bases between them. Looked up from germline, CDR1 is KGHSH and CDR2 is LQKENI. The CDR3 sequence is 13 residues long. The DNA of the CDR3 is TGTGCCAGCTCACCGTTGAAGGGGGAGACCCAGTACTTC. Translating it yields CASSPLKGETQYF. Supplemented by reference TRBV18 and TRBJ2-5, the full variable domain reads NAGVMQNPRHLVRRRGQEARLRCSPMKGHSHVYWYRQLPEEGLKFMVYLQKENIIDESGMPKERFSAEFPKEGPSILRIQQVVRGDSAAYFCASSPLKGETQYFGPGTRLLVL.

The sample holds many counts of this clonotype. The chain joins TRBV28 to TRBJ2-3, with D possibly matching TRBD2 (6 bases). CDR1 MDHEN and CDR2 SYDVKM come from the germline V gene. This CDR3 spans 15 amino acids. V lost 5 bases and J lost 2, with 14 bases in between. The CDR3 spells CASSLDGEVTDTQYF. The CDR3 DNA sequence: TGTGCCAGCAGTCTGGATGGGGAGGTCACAGATACGCAGTATTTT.